These T cell receptor beta chains were read from a single sample in a study of T cells in Graves' hyperthyroidism and ophthalmopathy. Each CDR3 protein is one row after TCRdb ran MiXCR on the multiplex PCR reads. The sample records hundreds of thousands of distinct CDR3 sequences, 38% being singletons. The source material was blood. The receptor source for this set is a man between 18 and 29 years old with Graves' hyperthyroidism. Both conserved end residues are part of each CDR3. Each record gives: D gene, V gene, clone size, J gene, CDR3 DNA, CDR3 protein. The D gene is left open where the match is weak. Expanded clones are given a class, and other clones once, few, many or no size at all.

NA,TRBV20-1,NA,TRBJ1-2,TGCAGTACCGGGAACCGGGGTTGGGGCTACACCTTC,CSTGNRGWGYTF
NA,TRBV10-3,many,TRBJ1-2,TGTGCCATCAGTGAGTCCAACAACTATGGCTACACCTTC,CAISESNNYGYTF
NA,TRBV10-3,once,TRBJ2-7,TGTGCCATCAGTGAGTCACGCCGGACGACTAGTCGAGATGGTTACTACTACGTTGAGCAGTACTTC,CAISESRRTTSRDGYYYVEQYF
NA,TRBV12-3/TRBV12-4,many,TRBJ2-5,TGTGCCAGCAGCCATGTTGGAGAGACCCAGTACTTC,CASSHVGETQYF
NA,TRBV7-9,few,TRBJ2-3,TGTGCCAGCAGCTTTGGCCGGGACCGAGTCACAGATACGCAGTATTTT,CASSFGRDRVTDTQYF
TRBD1,TRBV9,NA,TRBJ2-2,TGTGCCAGCAGTTACGTCTTGCCGGGACAGACGAACACCGGGGAGCTGTTTTTT,CASSYVLPGQTNTGELFF
TRBD2,TRBV25-1,many,TRBJ2-7,TGTGCCAGCAGTGAATATAGCGGGGGGAACTACGAGCAGTACTTC,CASSEYSGGNYEQYF
NA,TRBV6-4,NA,TRBJ1-1,TGTGCCAGCAGTGGCCGGGGCAGGGGGAACACTGAAGCTTTCTTT,CASSGRGRGNTEAFF
NA,TRBV6-2/TRBV6-3,NA,TRBJ2-7,TGTGCCAGCAGGGGGGATGGACTGGGGACCTACGAGCAGTACTTC,CASRGDGLGTYEQYF
TRBD1,TRBV5-1,few,TRBJ1-4,TGCGCCAGCAGCACGGGGACAGCCGAAAAACTGTTTTTT,CASSTGTAEKLFF
NA,TRBV2,many,TRBJ1-6,TGTGCCAGCAGTGAGTCAAGCAATTCACCCCTCCACTTT,CASSESSNSPLHF
NA,TRBV7-9,few,TRBJ2-6,TGTGCCAGCAGCTTGAGCAACGGGGAGCCGCTCTCTGGGGCCAACGTCCTGACTTTC,CASSLSNGEPLSGANVLTF
TRBD1,TRBV20-1,few,TRBJ2-2,TGCAGTGCTAGATCGGGACAGGCCGGGGAGCTGTTTTTT,CSARSGQAGELFF
NA,TRBV7-9,NA,TRBJ2-5,TGTGCCAGCAGCGGTTGGGGGACCCAGTACTTC,CASSGWGTQYF
TRBD1,TRBV19,many,TRBJ2-7,TGTGCCAGTAGTGGACAGGGGGGACGCGAGCAGTACTTC,CASSGQGGREQYF
NA,TRBV10-3,many,TRBJ1-5,TGTGCCAGCTCGTCCCACCGCAATCAGCCCCAGCATTTT,CASSSHRNQPQHF
TRBD2,TRBV19,few,TRBJ2-2,TGTGCCAGTAGCGGGAGCGGGAGCGGGGACACCGGGGAGCTGTTTTTT,CASSGSGSGDTGELFF
NA,TRBV25-1,NA,TRBJ1-5,TGTGCCAGCAGTCTCGGTGGGGGTAAGCTCTTCAATCAGCCCCAGCATTTT,CASSLGGGKLFNQPQHF
TRBD1,TRBV12-3/TRBV12-4,NA,TRBJ1-1,TGTGCCAGCAGTTTTCCGGGACAGGAAGCTTTCTTT,CASSFPGQEAFF
NA,TRBV12-3/TRBV12-4,many,TRBJ1-2,TGTGCCAGCAGTTACCCAGGGGCTGACTATGGCTACACCTTC,CASSYPGADYGYTF
NA,TRBV15,many,TRBJ1-1,TGTGCCACCTCCCGGTTCGGGGAGAACACTGAAGCTTTCTTT,CATSRFGENTEAFF
NA,TRBV19,NA,TRBJ2-5,TGTGCCAGTAGTCCGGGAAGTAAGGAGACCCAGTACTTC,CASSPGSKETQYF
TRBD2,TRBV29-1,NA,TRBJ2-2,TGCAGCGTTGATGGACTAGCGGGAGTTCGGGAGCTGTTTTTT,CSVDGLAGVRELFF
NA,TRBV7-2,NA,TRBJ2-5,TGTGCCAGCAGCCCGACTAACGGACAAGAGACCCAGTACTTC,CASSPTNGQETQYF
NA,TRBV9,NA,TRBJ1-1,TGTGCCAGCAGTTACAGAGGGTCTGGGAACACTGAAGCTTTCTTT,CASSYRGSGNTEAFF
NA,TRBV7-9,NA,TRBJ2-7,TGTGCCAGCAGCTTAGTTAGTAGGGAGCAGCACTTC,CASSLVSREQHF
NA,TRBV7-8,many,TRBJ1-4,TGTGCCAGCAGCTTAGCGAGGGCAACTAATGAAAAACTGTTTTTT,CASSLARATNEKLFF
NA,TRBV25-1,NA,TRBJ1-2,TGTGCTAGCACTCTCGAGGGGTACTATGGCTACACCTTC,CASTLEGYYGYTF
NA,TRBV9,many,TRBJ2-5,TGTGCCAGCAGCCCGAGAGTCCGGGAAGAGACCCAGTACTTC,CASSPRVREETQYF
NA,TRBV29-1,NA,TRBJ1-1,TGCAGCCAAGATGGGGACCCGGTAAACACTGAAGCTTTCTTT,CSQDGDPVNTEAFF
NA,TRBV7-2,NA,TRBJ2-7,TGTGCCAGCAGCCAAGTACTGAGACTGGAGCAGTACTTC,CASSQVLRLEQYF
TRBD1,TRBV7-9,NA,TRBJ2-5,TGTGCCAGCAGCTCCGGGACAGGGGGCGATGAGACCCAGTACTTC,CASSSGTGGDETQYF
TRBD1,TRBV2,NA,TRBJ1-1,TGTGCCGGGGGGACAGGGGCACTGAAAGCTTTCTTT,CAGGTGALKAFF
TRBD1,TRBV10-3,NA,TRBJ1-2,TGTGCCATCAGGAACACGGGACAGGGAGGCTACACCTTC,CAIRNTGQGGYTF
NA,TRBV9,few,TRBJ2-7,TGTGCCAGCAGCGTAGCTATGGACTACGAGCAGTACTTC,CASSVAMDYEQYF
NA,TRBV6-5,few,TRBJ1-5,TGTGCCAGCCAGGGAGCGGAAGGTCAGCCCCAGCATTTT,CASQGAEGQPQHF
TRBD1,TRBV11-2,NA,TRBJ1-1,TGTGCCAGCAGCATCTCGGGACAGGACACTGAAGCTTTCTTT,CASSISGQDTEAFF
TRBD2,TRBV7-9,few,TRBJ2-2,TGTGCCAGCAGCTCATTTAGCGGGGCGAACACCGGGGAGCTGTTTTTT,CASSSFSGANTGELFF
NA,TRBV5-1,NA,TRBJ2-7,TGCGCCAGCAGCCAACGGACGGGCTACGAGCAGTACTTC,CASSQRTGYEQYF
NA,TRBV15,many,TRBJ1-1,TGTGCCACCCGGGGGACCAACACTGAAGCTTTCTTT,CATRGTNTEAFF
TRBD1,TRBV5-1,NA,TRBJ1-6,TGCGCCAGCAGCAGCCGGACAGGGGTTAATTCACCCCTCCACTTT,CASSSRTGVNSPLHF